A single sample is the source of the 30 T cell receptor beta chains below, sequenced in a study of graft-versus-host responses after intestinal transplantation. Sequencing was performed with immunoSEQ multiplex PCR; in TCRdb, only in-frame clones are kept and a portion is missing. Of about 98,000 clones listed, 80% to 85% are singletons. These receptors' antigens are unknown. This specimen consisted of unstimulated CD8+ T cells sorted from spleen or lymph node cells, obtained before intestinal transplant. The receptors stem from a human donor who received an intestinal transplant.

The chain uses TRBV7-9 and TRBJ2-3; D is undetermined. This CDR3 has 13 residues. Trimming shortened V by 1 base and J by 0 bases, and 2 bases separated the two germline ends. Germline assignment: CDR1 SEHNR and CDR2 FQNEAQ (reference sequence). The CDR3 sequence: CASSLDSTDTQYF. The CDR3 bases are TGTGCCAGCAGCTTAGACAGCACAGATACGCAGTATTTT. The full variable domain, completed using reference TRBV7-9 and TRBJ2-3, is DTGVSQNPRHKITKRGQNVTFRCDPISEHNRLYWYRQTLGQGPEFLTYFQNEAQLEKSRLLSDRFSAERPKGSFSTLEIQRTEQGDSAMYLCASSLDSTDTQYFGPGTRLTVL.

The chain joins TRBV4-1 to TRBJ1-2, with D uncertain. The ends were cut back, 0 bases at V and 5 bases at J, with 25 bases in the middle. Germline V gene data show CDR1 as MGHRA and CDR2 as YSYEKL. The CDR3 contains 19 residues. The CDR3 protein is CASSQDAAVAFSFIYGYTF. CDR3 nucleotides: TGCGCCAGCAGCCAAGACGCTGCCGTAGCATTCTCATTTATTTATGGCTACACCTTC.

This CDR3 is CASSIGRLNTEAFF. The CDR3 coding sequence is TGTGCCAGTAGTATTGGCAGATTGAACACTGAAGCTTTCTTT. J is TRBJ1-1 and V is TRBV19; D unclear. The CDR3 runs to 14 residues. V lost 3 bases, J lost 0 bases, and 8 bases lay in between. From germline, CDR1 is LNHDA and CDR2 SQIVND (reference sequence).

The V gene is TRBV10-1, the J gene TRBJ2-1; no reliable D call. The CDR3 consists of 14 residues. V was trimmed by 0 bases and J by 10 bases, leaving 13 bases between them. Germline assignment: CDR1 WNHNN and CDR2 SYGVQD (reference sequence). CDR3 sequence reads: CASSESNSLMEQFF. In DNA form, the CDR3 reads TGCGCCAGCAGTGAGTCAAACTCTTTGATGGAGCAGTTCTTC.

CDR3 nucleotide sequence: TGTGCCAGCAGTGAATATCCCTACCGGGACGGCGATGAGCAGTTCTTC. Translating gives CASSEYPYRDGDEQFF. This chain uses TRBV25-1 with TRBJ2-1; D may match TRBD1 or TRBD2 (5 bases each). This CDR3 has 16 amino acids. CDR1 and CDR2 (germline): MGHDK, SYGVNS. Trimming removed 0 bases at V and 8 bases at J, with 17 bases between.

V is TRBV6-5 and J is TRBJ2-7; D not resolved. In germline, CDR1 is MNHEY, CDR2 SVGAGI. Trimming left V 2 bases short and J 0 bases short, with 8 bases between. The CDR3 covers 14 residues. The CDR3 coding sequence is TGTGCCAGCAGTTACGTGCGTAACTCCTACGAGCAGTACTTC. It yields the protein CASSYVRNSYEQYF.

V usage is TRBV7-8 and J usage is TRBJ2-2, with D perhaps matching TRBD2 (5 bases). The CDR3 has 16 amino acids. CDR1 is SGHVS, CDR2 FQNEAQ, per germline. V gave up 1 base and J gave up 7 bases, with 16 bases separating them. The CDR3 DNA sequence: TGTGCCAGCAGCTTAGATGCGGGCGGGCTCGGCGGGGAGCTGTTTTTT. Amino acids: CASSLDAGGLGGELFF. Together with reference TRBV7-8 and TRBJ2-2, the CDR3 gives the full variable domain: GAGVSQSPRYKVAKRGQDVALRCDPISGHVSLFWYQQALGQGPEFLTYFQNEAQLDKSGLPSDRFFAERPEGSVSTLKIQRTQQEDSAVYLCASSLDAGGLGGELFFGEGSRLTVL.

The chain uses TRBV4-2 and TRBJ2-3, with 10 positions matching TRBD2. V shed 0 bases and J 1 base; nucleotides not matched to a gene: 10. The CDR3 loop spans 19 amino acids. Per the germline V gene, CDR1 is LGHNA and CDR2 is YNFKEQ. For the CDR3, the DNA is TGTGCCAGCAGCCAAGATCTAGCGGGGGAGAACAGGGGCACAGATACGCAGTATTTT. Amino acids: CASSQDLAGENRGTDTQYF.

This sequence joins TRBV4-1 and TRBJ2-1; 9 nucleotides agree with TRBD2. Germline CDR1 MGHRA, CDR2 YSYEKL. V lost 4 bases to trimming and J lost 9 bases; unmatched junction nucleotides: 10. This CDR3 region has 15 residues. Here the CDR3 DNA reads TGCGCCAGCAGCCCAAGGGCCCTAGCGGGAAGTGAGCAGTTCTTC. Translation: CASSPRALAGSEQFF.

This chain connects TRBV9 to TRBJ2-2; 13 nucleotides line up with TRBD2. CDR3 size: 19 residues. Germline CDR1 and CDR2: SGDLS and YYNGEE. V trimming: 2 bases; J trimming: 5 bases; junction bases outside the gene matches: 12. In DNA, the CDR3 is TGTGCCAGCAGCGTTTTCGGCGGACTAGCGGGAGAAGGGACCGGGGAGCTGTTTTTT. Amino acid sequence: CASSVFGGLAGEGTGELFF.

This chain links TRBV5-4 with TRBJ2-7, with a tentative D call TRBD1 (5 bases). Trimming removed 2 bases at V and 1 base at J, with 16 bases between. Germline CDR1 and CDR2: SGHNT and YYREEE (reference sequence). The CDR3 has 16 residues. CDR3 sequence (DNA): TGTGCCAGCAGCTTCCCAACTCTCGACAGATCCTACGAGCAGTACTTC. Translation: CASSFPTLDRSYEQYF.

The chain has TRBV6-5 and TRBJ2-5, with D maybe TRBD1 (6 bases). Looked up from germline, CDR1 is MNHEY and CDR2 is SVGAGI. V dropped 0 bases and J dropped 1 base, with 9 bases sitting between them. The CDR3 spans 15 residues. CDR3 bases: TGTGCCAGCAGTTACTCGGGGGCGACCCAAGAGACCCAGTACTTC. This codes for CASSYSGATQETQYF.

CDR3 loop: CASSQAISYEQYF. The CDR3 DNA is TGTGCCAGCAGCCAAGCTATCAGCTACGAGCAGTACTTC. The chain recombines TRBV14 with TRBJ2-7, with D uncertain. The V end lost 1 base, the J end lost 3 bases, and 7 bases lay between the germline ends. This CDR3 has 13 amino acids. Germline V gene data show CDR1 as SGHDN and CDR2 as FVKESK.

This sequence joins TRBV28 and TRBJ2-1, with a tentative D call TRBD1 (6 bases). CDR1 is MDHEN, CDR2 SYDVKM, per germline. V lost 8 bases and J lost 7, with 21 bases in between. The CDR3 runs to 15 residues. Here the CDR3 reads CASQTETGSNNEQFF. The CDR3 DNA reads TGTGCCAGCCAAACCGAGACAGGCAGCAATAATGAGCAGTTCTTC. Full variable domain (rest looked up from reference TRBV28 and TRBJ2-1): DVKVTQSSRYLVKRTGEKVFLECVQDMDHENMFWYRQDPGLGLRLIYFSYDVKMKEKGDIPEGYSVSREKKERFSLILESASTNQTSMYLCASQTETGSNNEQFFGPGTRLTVL.

V usage is TRBV19 and J usage is TRBJ1-1; D call uncertain. The V gene's germline CDR1 is LNHDA and CDR2 SQIVND (reference sequence). This CDR3 has 10 amino acids. Trimming took off 5 bases at V and 8 bases at J, with 6 bases between the two ends. CDR3 DNA: TGTGCCAGTAGTGTTTTAGAAGCTTTCTTT. This encodes CASSVLEAFF.

This clone was seen once. The chain uses TRBV19 and TRBJ2-6; D unresolved. CDR1 is LNHDA, CDR2 SQIVND, per germline (reference sequence). Trimming shortened V by 3 bases and J by 0 bases, and 3 bases separated the two germline ends. The CDR3 sequence is 14 residues long. In DNA form, the CDR3 reads TGTGCCAGTAGTATCAGCTCTGGGGCCAACGTCCTGACTTTC. Translated: CASSISSGANVLTF.

This clone has only a few counts. This chain links TRBV13 with TRBJ2-7; D might be TRBD1 (6 bases). Germline V lookup: CDR1 PRHDT, CDR2 FYEKMQ (reference sequence). The CDR3 totals 14 residues. V was clipped by 0 bases and J by 5 bases, with 11 bases between them. CDR3 amino acids: CASSLGGGVNEQYF. In nucleotides, the CDR3 is TGTGCCAGCAGCTTAGGAGGGGGAGTCAACGAGCAGTACTTC.

This chain connects TRBV11-3 to TRBJ1-5; D gene unclear. Deletions cut 7 bases from V and 3 bases from J, with 28 bases between. The CDR3 is 19 amino acids. Germline V gives CDR1 SGHNT, CDR2 YENEEA. CDR3: CASNLHPPLRRTFNQPQHF. In nucleotides, the CDR3 is TGTGCCAGCAACCTCCACCCCCCACTTAGGCGGACGTTCAATCAGCCCCAGCATTTT.

The chain couples TRBV28 to TRBJ1-1, with D possibly TRBD1 on 6 matching bases. This CDR3 is built from 13 residues. V was cut by 5 bases and J by 1 base, with 8 bases left in between. Germline CDR1 and CDR2: MDHEN and SYDVKM. The CDR3 region has the DNA TGTGCCAGCAGTGAGGGGGGGAACACTGAAGCTTTCTTT. It specifies CASSEGGNTEAFF.

The V gene is TRBV11-1, the J gene TRBJ2-1, with D possibly TRBD1 on 6 matching bases. The germline gives CDR1 SGHAT, CDR2 FQDESV (reference sequence). V lost 1 base and J 0 bases, leaving 13 bases between the germline ends. The CDR3 runs to 17 residues. The DNA for the CDR3 is TGTGCCAGCAGCTTAGAGGGGGTAGGGGGCTCCTACAATGAGCAGTTCTTC. It specifies CASSLEGVGGSYNEQFF.

This rearrangement joins TRBV7-6 to TRBJ2-2; the D is unclear. There are 15 residues in the CDR3. Germline CDR1 and CDR2: SGHVS and FNYEAQ. V lost 5 bases to trimming and J lost 0 bases, with 10 bases between them. In DNA, the CDR3 is TGTGCCAGCAGCCTGACCCCTACGAACACCGGGGAGCTGTTTTTT. Translated, it gives CASSLTPTNTGELFF.

The chain carries TRBV5-5 and TRBJ2-7; D gene ambiguous. The V and J ends lost 4 bases and 0 bases respectively, with 2 bases between them. The germline V gene has CDR1 SGHKS and CDR2 YYEKEE (reference sequence). The CDR3 length is 11 residues. CDR3 residues: CASSPSYEQYF. CDR3 nucleotide sequence: TGTGCCAGCAGCCCCTCCTACGAGCAGTACTTC.

V gene TRBV5-4 combines with J gene TRBJ1-2; possible D gene TRBD1, 5 bases. The V and J ends lost 0 bases and 3 bases respectively, with 15 bases between them. Germline loops: CDR1 SGHNT, CDR2 YYREEE (reference sequence). This CDR3 region has 16 residues. The CDR3 loop is CASSLGLWGNDYGYTF. The CDR3 DNA is TGTGCCAGCAGCTTGGGGCTTTGGGGGAACGACTATGGCTACACCTTC.

V gene TRBV5-1 combines with J gene TRBJ2-1; D gene unclear. Germline V gene sequence: CDR1 SGHRS, CDR2 YFSETQ. V lost 2 bases and J lost 8, with 5 bases in between. The CDR3 totals 11 residues. CDR3: CASSFGHEQFF. CDR3 nucleotide sequence: TGCGCCAGCAGCTTTGGTCATGAGCAGTTCTTC.

A single count supports this clone. The chain carries TRBV27 and TRBJ1-2, with D possibly TRBD1 on 6 matching bases. Trimming stripped 5 bases from V and 4 bases from J, with 11 bases between. This CDR3 is built from 13 residues. The V gene's germline CDR1 is MNHEY and CDR2 SMNVEV (reference sequence). The CDR3 region is CASSPQGLYGYTF. The CDR3, as DNA: TGTGCCAGCAGTCCTCAGGGGCTCTATGGCTACACCTTC.

The V gene is TRBV6-5, the J gene TRBJ2-1, with D perhaps being TRBD1 or TRBD2 (8 bases each). Germline assignment: CDR1 MNHEY and CDR2 SVGAGI. Trimming took off 6 bases at V and 4 bases at J, with 16 bases between the two ends. The CDR3 totals 15 residues. In DNA, the CDR3 is TGTGCCAGCAGGATTAGCGGGACAGGATACAATGAGCAGTTCTTC. Amino acids: CASRISGTGYNEQFF.

In DNA, the CDR3 is TGTGCCAGCTCACCAGACAGGAGGTCTGGAAACACCATATATTTT. This gives the protein CASSPDRRSGNTIYF. The chain has TRBV18 and TRBJ1-3, with D perhaps matching TRBD1 (6 bases). With 2 bases removed from V and 1 base from J, the gap between germline ends came to 9 bases. Germline V gene sequence: CDR1 KGHSH, CDR2 LQKENI. The CDR3 is made up of 15 amino acids. The full variable domain, completed using reference TRBV18 and TRBJ1-3, is NAGVMQNPRHLVRRRGQEARLRCSPMKGHSHVYWYRQLPEEGLKFMVYLQKENIIDESGMPKERFSAEFPKEGPSILRIQQVVRGDSAAYFCASSPDRRSGNTIYFGEGSWLTVV.

This chain connects TRBV18 to TRBJ1-1, with unresolved D. Germline CDR1 reads KGHSH; CDR2 reads LQKENI. This CDR3 has 15 amino acids. V lost 1 base and J 3 bases, leaving 12 bases between the germline ends. In DNA, the CDR3 is TGTGCCAGCTCACCACTTACGACGGACGACACTGAAGCTTTCTTT. It is translated as CASSPLTTDDTEAFF.

The V call is TRBV7-9, the J call TRBJ1-4; the D gene is possibly TRBD1 (5 bases). This CDR3 spans 15 amino acids. The germline V and J ends were trimmed by 4 bases and 7 bases, with 16 bases remaining between them. Germline CDR1 and CDR2: SEHNR and FQNEAQ (reference sequence). DNA of the CDR3: TGTGCCAGCAGCTCACTTCAGGGTGAGAGTGAAAAACTGTTTTTT. Translating gives CASSSLQGESEKLFF.

This clone was counted once. The J gene is TRBJ2-1, the V gene TRBV9, with D perhaps being TRBD1 or TRBD2 (5 bases each). This CDR3 spans 12 amino acids. V was cut by 3 bases and J by 6 bases, with 7 bases left in between. Germline lookup yields CDR1 SGDLS and CDR2 YYNGEE. The CDR3 DNA reads TGTGCCAGCAGCGCTGGGACCAATGAGCAGTTCTTC. Protein product: CASSAGTNEQFF. The variable domain in full, completed from reference TRBV9 and TRBJ2-1, reads DSGVTQTPKHLITATGQRVTLRCSPRSGDLSVYWYQQSLDQGLQFLIQYYNGEERAKGNILERFSAQQFPDLHSELNLSSLELGDSALYFCASSAGTNEQFFGPGTRLTVL.